A selection of T cell receptor beta chains follows, all from one sample in a study of blood T cell repertoires in COVID-19. TCRdb keeps only in-frame clones here, not all; method: immunoSEQ multiplex PCR. The repertoire holds over 100,000 clones, with 80% to 85% as singletons. The sequenced material came from peripheral blood. The receptors stem from a man between 65 and 85 years old with acute or convalescent COVID-19. Both conserved end residues are part of each CDR3. A D gene is named only where the DNA matches it firmly. Not all rows give a size; the values are once, few, many and, for expanded clones, a class.

clone size	CDR3 length	V gene	J gene	D gene	CDR3 DNA	CDR3 protein
-	16	TRBV6-1	TRBJ1-2	-	TGTGCCAGCAGTGAAAGGACTCTCGGCGGGTACTATGGCTACACCTTC	CASSERTLGGYYGYTF
-	15	TRBV6-1	TRBJ2-7	TRBD2	TGTGCCAGCAGTGACCCGGGACTAGCGGTTTACGAGCAGTACTTC	CASSDPGLAVYEQYF
-	14	TRBV11-3	TRBJ1-1	-	TGTGCCAGCAGCTTAGGGGGAGGGCCCACTGAAGCTTTCTTT	CASSLGGGPTEAFF
once	13	TRBV6-5	TRBJ1-2	TRBD1	TGTGCCAGCACCGAGACAGGGGTGCGTGGCTACACCTTC	CASTETGVRGYTF
-	17	TRBV10-2	TRBJ2-1	-	TGCGCCGCCAGCAAACAGAGTAGGTCCACCGGCCGTGATGAGCAGTTCTTC	CAASKQSRSTGRDEQFF
-	13	TRBV27	TRBJ1-5	-	TGTGCCAGCAGGCTAACAGGGAATCAGCCCCAGCATTTT	CASRLTGNQPQHF
-	15	TRBV7-3	TRBJ1-1	TRBD1	TGTGCCAGCAGCTCAACCGGGACAGGGAACACTGAAGCTTTCTTT	CASSSTGTGNTEAFF
-	13	TRBV18	TRBJ2-3	-	TGTGCCAGCTCAATGACTAGTTCGGATACGCAGTATTTT	CASSMTSSDTQYF
-	15	TRBV5-1	TRBJ2-7	TRBD1	TGCGCCAGCAGCTTGGCCTCGGACAGGACCTACGAGCAGTACTTC	CASSLASDRTYEQYF
-	15	TRBV5-1	TRBJ1-1	TRBD1	TGCGCCAGCAGCTTGGGAAGGACAGGGGGAACTGAAGCTTTCTTT	CASSLGRTGGTEAFF
-	16	TRBV18	TRBJ2-1	-	TGTGCCAGCTCACCGTACGGGTCTGGAGGCTACAATGAGCAGTTCTTC	CASSPYGSGGYNEQFF
-	13	TRBV19	TRBJ2-7	TRBD2	TGTGCCAGTAGTAGGGGGGGGTCCTACGAGCAGTACTTC	CASSRGGSYEQYF
once	13	TRBV27	TRBJ1-5	-	TGTGCCAGCAGTTTGGCAGGCAATCAGCCCCAGCATTTT	CASSLAGNQPQHF
-	17	TRBV10-3	TRBJ2-2	TRBD1	TGTGCCATCAGTGAACCGACAGGGGCCGGAAACACCGGGGAGCTGTTTTTT	CAISEPTGAGNTGELFF
once	11	TRBV6-6	TRBJ1-1	-	TGTGCCAGTACCAGACAGAGTGAAGCTTTCTTT	CASTRQSEAFF
-	15	TRBV4-2	TRBJ1-3	-	TGTGCCAGCAGCCGGAATACAGAATCTGGAAACACCATATATTTT	CASSRNTESGNTIYF
-	12	TRBV12-3/TRBV12-4	TRBJ1-1	-	TGTGCCAGCACCCCCGGGGGCACTGAAGCTTTCTTT	CASTPGGTEAFF
-	16	TRBV2	TRBJ1-6	-	TGTGCCAGCAGTGAAGTTCGGGGTTTGCGGAATTCACCCCTCCACTTT	CASSEVRGLRNSPLHF
-	16	TRBV4-1	TRBJ1-5	-	TGCGCCAGCAGCCAAGATGGCACAAATAGCAATCAGCCCCAGCATTTT	CASSQDGTNSNQPQHF
-	17	TRBV9	TRBJ2-3	TRBD2	TGTGCCAGCAGCGTAGCGGGGGGGCAGGTCGGCACAGATACGCAGTATTTT	CASSVAGGQVGTDTQYF
once	14	TRBV18	TRBJ1-3	-	TGTGCCAGCTCACCGGGGAGCTCTGGAAACACCATATATTTT	CASSPGSSGNTIYF
-	13	TRBV10-3	TRBJ1-2	-	TGTGCCATCAGTGGGGGGCAACTCTATGGCTACACCTTC	CAISGGQLYGYTF
-	12	TRBV28	TRBJ2-5	-	TGTGCAAGCACGGCGGGGAAAGAGACCCAGTACTTC	CASTAGKETQYF
-	12	TRBV20-1	TRBJ2-1	-	TGCAGTGCTCGTGGACAACGCAATGAGCAGTTCTTC	CSARGQRNEQFF
-	13	TRBV19	TRBJ1-5	-	TGTGCCAGCGGGGGGTCTAGCAATCAGCCCCAGCATTTT	CASGGSSNQPQHF
few	15	TRBV28	TRBJ1-1	-	TGTGCCAGCCGGTACTCTGGGGGCACGAACACTGAAGCTTTCTTT	CASRYSGGTNTEAFF
-	16	TRBV9	TRBJ2-2	-	TGTGCCAGCAGCCCCTCGGGCAGGGGGGACACCGGGGAGCTGTTTTTT	CASSPSGRGDTGELFF
-	15	TRBV3-1/TRBV3-2	TRBJ2-2	TRBD1	TGTGCCAGCAGCCCCACGGGACAGGAGGCCGGGGAGCTGTTTTTT	CASSPTGQEAGELFF
-	16	TRBV5-4	TRBJ1-2	-	TGTGCCAGCAGCTTTGGTCTCAGGGAAACTAACTATGGCTACACCTTC	CASSFGLRETNYGYTF
-	12	TRBV2	TRBJ1-1	-	TGTGCCAGCCGCGTGGGGGGGCGGGGAATTTTCTTT	CASRVGGRGIFF
-	13	TRBV2	TRBJ1-1	TRBD1	TGTGCCAGCAGCTTCGACAGGGATGCTGAAGCTTTCTTT	CASSFDRDAEAFF
-	13	TRBV6-2/TRBV6-3	TRBJ2-1	-	TGTGCCAGCAGTTATGAGGTGGAAGGTGAGCAGTTCTTC	CASSYEVEGEQFF
-	14	TRBV28	TRBJ1-6	-	TGTGCCAGCAGTTTAATCTCGGACAGCTCACCCCTCCACTTT	CASSLISDSSPLHF
-	17	TRBV5-1	TRBJ2-2	TRBD2	TGCGCCAGCAGCCGTGGAGGACTAGCGGGTAACACCGGGGAGCTGTTTTTT	CASSRGGLAGNTGELFF
few	14	TRBV27	TRBJ1-2	TRBD1	TGTGCCAGCAGCCTTGAAGGGGGCGCCGATGGCTACACCTTC	CASSLEGGADGYTF
-	13	TRBV28	TRBJ1-1	TRBD1	TGTGCCAGCCGCCCCAGTAAGTCCCCGGGACAGCCCTTT	CASRPSKSPGQPF
-	13	TRBV6-5	TRBJ2-3	-	TGTGCCAGCAACAGGGGACTCGCCAATACGCAGTATTTT	CASNRGLANTQYF
-	15	TRBV9	TRBJ1-1	-	TGTGCCAGCAGCGTACAGGGGTTGGGGAACACTGAAGCTTTCTTT	CASSVQGLGNTEAFF
-	19	TRBV7-9	TRBJ2-6	TRBD1	TGTGCCAGCAGCGCGAGACAGGGGGCACTGACCTCTGGGGCCAACGTCCTGACTTTC	CASSARQGALTSGANVLTF
-	13	TRBV30	TRBJ2-3	-	TGTGCCTGGCAGATAGCCGGCACAGATACGCAGTATTTT	CAWQIAGTDTQYF
-	12	TRBV3-1/TRBV3-2	TRBJ1-6	-	TGTGCCAGCAGCCAACTAGGCGCACCCCTCCACTTT	CASSQLGAPLHF
-	13	TRBV9	TRBJ1-2	-	TGTGCCAGCAGCCCAAGCCCCACAGCCGGTACCACCTTC	CASSPSPTAGTTF
few	15	TRBV5-1	TRBJ1-4	TRBD1	TGCGCCAGCAGCGGGACAGGGAACACTAATGAAAAACTGTTTTTT	CASSGTGNTNEKLFF
-	14	TRBV29-1	TRBJ1-1	-	TGCAGCGTGGCCGATGAGGGTCTGAACACTGAAGCTTTCTTT	CSVADEGLNTEAFF
-	16	TRBV28	TRBJ2-1	-	TGTGCCAGCAGTGCAGCCGCTCTAGGTGAGGAGCATGAGCAGTTCTTC	CASSAAALGEEHEQFF
once	15	TRBV6-5	TRBJ1-4	TRBD1	TGTGCCAGCAGTTACTCCACAGGGGTGAGGGAAAAACTGTTTTTT	CASSYSTGVREKLFF
-	14	TRBV2	TRBJ1-1	-	TGTGCCAGCATTCTAAACAGGCCAGGCACTGAAGCTTTCTTT	CASILNRPGTEAFF
-	14	TRBV7-2	TRBJ2-5	-	TGTGCCAGCAGCCCCACTTTTAGCGAAGAGACCCAGTACTTC	CASSPTFSEETQYF
few	13	TRBV5-4	TRBJ1-4	-	TGTGCCAGCAGCTTGGACAGGAGTGAAAAACTGTTTTTT	CASSLDRSEKLFF
-	15	TRBV3-1/TRBV3-2	TRBJ2-6	TRBD1	TGTGCCAGCCTGGGCAGGGGGCCGGGGGCCAACGTCCTGACTTTC	CASLGRGPGANVLTF
-	14	TRBV5-4	TRBJ2-7	-	TGTGCCAGCAGCTTGGGACAGCTATCGTACGAGCAGTACTTC	CASSLGQLSYEQYF
-	15	TRBV5-4	TRBJ2-5	-	TGTGCCAGCAGCTTGCAGTGGGCAGTCCAAGAGACCCAGTACTTC	CASSLQWAVQETQYF
once	14	TRBV9	TRBJ2-7	TRBD1	TGTGCCAGCATGAGGGGGACAGGATCCTACGAGCAGTACTTC	CASMRGTGSYEQYF
-	16	TRBV2	TRBJ2-7	-	TGTGCCAGCAGTGAAGCGGGGAACAGGGCGTTGGGCGAGCAGTACTTC	CASSEAGNRALGEQYF